Each of the 14 T cell receptor beta chains below was sequenced from the same sample in a study of cytomegalovirus exposure and HLA in healthy donors. PCR was performed using 60 Vbeta and 13 Jbeta primers. The repertoire was sequenced with immunoSEQ multiplex PCR; TCRdb's copy has only in-frame clones and lacks some. The sample lists under 150,000 clones, roughly three quarters seen once, with 1.5% in the top ten. Source material: PBMCs. These receptors were obtained from a woman younger than 35 in good health and CMV-seronegative.

This clone was recorded a few times. The chain links TRBV19 to TRBJ2-7; 9 nucleotides align to TRBD1. Unmatched junction bases numbered 5, after V lost 3 bases and J lost 5 bases. The germline CDR1 and CDR2 sequences are LNHDA and SQIVND (reference sequence). CDR3 length equals 14 residues. The CDR3 is CASSMGTGIDEQYF. CDR3 DNA sequence: TGTGCCAGTAGTATGGGGACAGGGATCGACGAGCAGTACTTC.

The V gene is TRBV27, the J gene TRBJ2-7; 10 nucleotides align to TRBD1. The length of the CDR3 is 13 residues. The germline gives CDR1 MNHEY, CDR2 SMNVEV (reference sequence). Losses at the gene ends were 6 bases for V and 2 bases for J; bases not matched to a gene: 1. The CDR3 DNA sequence: TGTGCCAGCAGCGGACAGGGGGCCTACGAGCAGTACTTC. Its translation is CASSGQGAYEQYF.

V gene TRBV30 combines with J gene TRBJ2-7; D is possibly TRBD2 (7 bases). The CDR3 runs to 15 residues. Trimming shortened V by 2 bases and J by 5 bases, and 19 bases separated the two germline ends. Germline CDR1 and CDR2: GTSNPN and SVGIG (reference sequence). CDR3 sequence: CAWSFLHREGHEQYF. The CDR3 region has the DNA TGTGCCTGGAGTTTTCTACACAGGGAGGGCCACGAGCAGTACTTC. Together with reference TRBV30 and TRBJ2-7, the CDR3 gives the full variable domain: SQTIHQWPATLVQPVGSPLSLECTVEGTSNPNLYWYRQAAGRGLQLLFYSVGIGQISSEVPQNLSASRPQDRQFILSSKKLLLSDSGFYLCAWSFLHREGHEQYFGPGTRLTVT.

The chain is built from TRBV29-1 and TRBJ2-3, with D possibly TRBD1 on 5 matching bases. From germline, CDR1 is SQVTM and CDR2 ANQGSEA. V lost 4 bases and J lost 1, with 12 bases in between. This CDR3 spans 14 amino acids. The CDR3 DNA is TGCAGCGTTGTCGGTTGGGGCCGCACAGATACGCAGTATTTT. Amino acid sequence: CSVVGWGRTDTQYF.

The chain couples TRBV7-2 to TRBJ2-7, with 10 bases that match TRBD2. Trimming at V came to 0 bases and at J to 2 bases, leaving 13 bases not matched to a gene. The CDR3 has 19 residues. The germline V gene has CDR1 SGHTA and CDR2 FQGNSA. CDR3 DNA sequence: TGTGCCAGCAGCTTAGCGTCGGGGGCTAGCGGGAGTATAACCTACGAGCAGTACTTC. This encodes CASSLASGASGSITYEQYF.

This clone has more than one count but fewer than ten. The genes are TRBV5-1 and TRBJ1-1; D may be TRBD1 (5 bases). V was clipped by 3 bases and J by 4 bases, with 16 bases between them. Germline V gene lookup returns CDR1 SGHRS and CDR2 YFSETQ. The CDR3 spans 15 residues. CDR3 amino acids: CASSSGTYRSTEAFF. For the CDR3, the DNA is TGCGCCAGCAGCTCTGGGACTTATAGGAGCACTGAAGCTTTCTTT.

The rearrangement links TRBV12-5 to TRBJ2-6; unclear D gene. Per germline, CDR1 LGHNT and CDR2 FRNRAP. V was pared by 0 bases and J by 0 bases, with 6 bases between. The CDR3 has 16 amino acids. The CDR3 region has the DNA TGTGCTAGTGGTTTGGTGCGGATCTCTGGGGCCAACGTCCTGACTTTC. This codes for CASGLVRISGANVLTF.

The chain carries TRBV6-1 and TRBJ1-5; maybe TRBD1 (5 bases). The CDR3 is 14 residues long. Germline CDR1 is MNHNS and CDR2 is SASEGT. Trimming took 7 bases from V and 6 from J, leaving 16 bases between them. Written as DNA, the CDR3 is TGTGCCAGCATCCCTGCGGGGGGTGGTCAGCCCCAGCATTTT. Translation: CASIPAGGGQPQHF.

The CDR3 loop reads CASSFLGLAGGDEQFF. The CDR3 bases are TGTGCCAGCAGTTTCTTGGGACTAGCGGGAGGCGATGAGCAGTTCTTC. This sequence joins TRBV27 and TRBJ2-1; 15 bases line up with TRBD2. Trimming removed 3 bases from V and 8 bases from J; junction bases left unmatched: 5. In germline, CDR1 is MNHEY, CDR2 SMNVEV (reference sequence). This CDR3 region has 16 residues.

The J gene is TRBJ2-2, the V gene TRBV7-6, with 9 positions matching TRBD2. Germline V gene sequence: CDR1 SGHVS, CDR2 FNYEAQ. J lost 6 bases, V lost 4 bases, and 12 bases had no gene match. CDR3 size: 17 residues. Here the CDR3 reads CASSSGAGGQWPGELFF. The CDR3 DNA reads as TGTGCCAGCAGCTCGGGGGCGGGAGGGCAATGGCCCGGGGAGCTGTTTTTT.

V and J are TRBV5-1 and TRBJ2-5; 8 nucleotides line up with TRBD1. The DNA end lines up better with TRBJ2-7; the J call may be wrong. Germline CDR1 reads SGHRS; CDR2 reads YFSETQ. This CDR3 is 16 amino acids long. The CDR3 bases are TGCGCCAGCAGCTCTACCTCCGGGACAGGCTTCTACGAGCAGTACTTC. Translated: CASSSTSGTGFYEQYF.

This clone turned up a few times. The genes are TRBV6-1 and TRBJ2-7, with TRBD2 matching 7 bases. The germline CDR1 and CDR2 sequences are MNHNS and SASEGT. The CDR3 runs 11 residues. Trimming took 11 bases from V and 3 from J; bases not matched to a gene: 4. The CDR3 protein is CAAGEGYEQYF. The CDR3 nucleotides read TGTGCCGCTGGGGAGGGCTACGAGCAGTACTTC.

This clone was seen a few times. This chain links TRBV5-7 with TRBJ2-7, with 8 bases lining up with TRBD1. TRBV5-7 is classed as an ORF, of uncertain function. V shed 3 bases, J shed 3 bases, and the junction held 5 bases outside the gene matches. The CDR3 spans 14 residues. DNA for the CDR3: TGTGCCAGCAGCTGGACAGGGTTTAGCTACGAGCAGTACTTC. Translated: CASSWTGFSYEQYF.

The V and J genes are TRBV27 and TRBJ2-2; D perhaps matches TRBD2 (5 bases). The CDR3 length is 15 residues. The germline V gene encodes CDR1 MNHEY and CDR2 SMNVEV (reference sequence). V was pared by 6 bases and J by 5 bases, with 16 bases between. In nucleotides, the CDR3 is TGTGCCAGCAGCTTTAGCGAGACGGGGACCGGGGAGCTGTTTTTT. Its translation is CASSFSETGTGELFF.